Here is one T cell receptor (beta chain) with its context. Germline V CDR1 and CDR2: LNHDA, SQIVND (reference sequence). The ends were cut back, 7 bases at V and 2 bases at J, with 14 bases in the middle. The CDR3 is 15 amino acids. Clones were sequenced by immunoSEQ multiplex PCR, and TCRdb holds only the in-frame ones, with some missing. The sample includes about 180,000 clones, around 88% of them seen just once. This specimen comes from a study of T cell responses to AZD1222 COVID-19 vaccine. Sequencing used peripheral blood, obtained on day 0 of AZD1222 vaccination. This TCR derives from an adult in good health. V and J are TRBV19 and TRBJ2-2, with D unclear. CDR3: CASIQRTYNTGELFF. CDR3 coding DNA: TGTGCCAGTATTCAGCGAACTTACAACACCGGGGAGCTGTTTTTT.